This is a list of T cell receptor beta chains from one sample in a study of shared clonotypes between healthy human individuals. Libraries were prepared by immunoSEQ multiplex PCR; TCRdb keeps only in-frame clonotypes and omits some of them. The sample lists under 1,100,000 clones, about 80% occurring once. Sequenced: memory CD4+ T cells from PBMCs. These TCRs come from a man in his late teens or twenties in good health. Some clones in this sample may be carry-over from other donors' samples. Both conserved end residues are part of each CDR3. Fields, in order: D gene, clone size, CDR3 length, V gene, J gene, CDR3 protein, CDR3 DNA. D genes are given only for firm matches. A row's size may be missing; if present it is once, few, many or a size class.

d_gene: NA; abundance: NA; len: 13; v_gene: TRBV15; j_gene: TRBJ1-3; CDR3aa: CATSRALGNTIYF; CDR3nt: TGTGCCACCAGCAGAGCCCTCGGAAACACCATATATTTT
d_gene: TRBD1; abundance: NA; len: 14; v_gene: TRBV18; j_gene: TRBJ1-2; CDR3aa: CASSPQGVDYGYTF; CDR3nt: TGTGCCAGCTCTCCACAGGGGGTCGACTATGGCTACACCTTC
d_gene: TRBD1; abundance: once; len: 15; v_gene: TRBV9; j_gene: TRBJ2-2; CDR3aa: CASSAGTVNTGELFF; CDR3nt: TGTGCCAGCAGCGCCGGGACAGTAAACACCGGGGAGCTGTTTTTT
d_gene: TRBD1; abundance: NA; len: 14; v_gene: TRBV11-1; j_gene: TRBJ2-7; CDR3aa: CASSTRTGSHEQYF; CDR3nt: TGTGCCAGCAGCACACGGACAGGGTCACACGAGCAGTACTTC
d_gene: TRBD2; abundance: NA; len: 15; v_gene: TRBV5-1; j_gene: TRBJ2-7; CDR3aa: CASSLVTSGSYEQYF; CDR3nt: TGCGCCAGCAGCTTGGTTACTAGCGGCTCCTACGAGCAGTACTTC
d_gene: NA; abundance: few; len: 19; v_gene: TRBV5-1; j_gene: TRBJ1-1; CDR3aa: CASSLAWLRQGEMNTEAFF; CDR3nt: TGCGCCAGCAGCTTGGCCTGGTTGAGGCAGGGAGAGATGAACACTGAAGCTTTCTTT
d_gene: NA; abundance: NA; len: 16; v_gene: TRBV7-3; j_gene: TRBJ2-1; CDR3aa: CASSPGTPSSYNEQFF; CDR3nt: TGTGCCAGCAGCCCTGGGACCCCGAGCTCCTACAATGAGCAGTTCTTC
d_gene: TRBD2; abundance: NA; len: 17; v_gene: TRBV30; j_gene: TRBJ2-5; CDR3aa: CAWSGWREGTLQETQYF; CDR3nt: TGTGCCTGGAGTGGATGGCGGGAGGGCACGTTACAAGAGACCCAGTACTTC
d_gene: TRBD2; abundance: NA; len: 14; v_gene: TRBV10-2; j_gene: TRBJ2-7; CDR3aa: CASRKGLAAYEQYF; CDR3nt: TGCGCCAGCAGGAAGGGACTAGCGGCCTACGAGCAGTACTTC
d_gene: NA; abundance: NA; len: 14; v_gene: TRBV28; j_gene: TRBJ2-7; CDR3aa: CASTNLGVSYEQYF; CDR3nt: TGTGCCAGCACCAATTTGGGGGTCTCCTACGAGCAGTACTTC
d_gene: NA; abundance: NA; len: 14; v_gene: TRBV5-1; j_gene: TRBJ2-7; CDR3aa: CASREYDWAYGQYF; CDR3nt: TGCGCCAGCAGGGAATATGACTGGGCCTACGGGCAGTACTTC
d_gene: TRBD1; abundance: NA; len: 13; v_gene: TRBV6-5; j_gene: TRBJ1-5; CDR3aa: CASSKDRYQPQHF; CDR3nt: TGTGCCAGCAGCAAGGACAGGTATCAGCCCCAGCATTTT
d_gene: TRBD1; abundance: NA; len: 15; v_gene: TRBV28; j_gene: TRBJ2-2; CDR3aa: CASSLEQGLAGELFF; CDR3nt: TGTGCCAGCAGTTTAGAACAGGGGCTCGCCGGGGAGCTGTTTTTT
d_gene: NA; abundance: NA; len: 11; v_gene: TRBV6-5; j_gene: TRBJ1-5; CDR3aa: CASRRNQPQHF; CDR3nt: TGTGCCAGCAGGCGTAATCAGCCCCAGCATTTT
d_gene: NA; abundance: NA; len: 15; v_gene: TRBV5-1; j_gene: TRBJ2-6; CDR3aa: CASSLDISGANVLTF; CDR3nt: TGCGCCAGCAGCTTGGACATCTCTGGGGCCAACGTCCTGACTTTC
d_gene: TRBD1; abundance: NA; len: 14; v_gene: TRBV14; j_gene: TRBJ2-7; CDR3aa: CASSQEGQEYEQYF; CDR3nt: TGTGCCAGCAGCCAAGAAGGACAGGAGTACGAGCAGTACTTC
d_gene: NA; abundance: many; len: 14; v_gene: TRBV19; j_gene: TRBJ1-4; CDR3aa: CASSESATNEKLFF; CDR3nt: TGTGCCAGTAGTGAGAGTGCAACTAATGAAAAACTGTTTTTT
d_gene: NA; abundance: NA; len: 13; v_gene: TRBV14; j_gene: TRBJ1-1; CDR3aa: CASSQHQNTEAFF; CDR3nt: TGTGCCAGCAGCCAACACCAGAACACTGAAGCTTTCTTT
d_gene: NA; abundance: few; len: 13; v_gene: TRBV2; j_gene: TRBJ1-1; CDR3aa: CATPTNMNTEAFF; CDR3nt: TGTGCCACCCCCACGAATATGAACACTGAAGCTTTCTTT
d_gene: NA; abundance: NA; len: 14; v_gene: TRBV14; j_gene: TRBJ2-2; CDR3aa: CASSQVGGIGELFF; CDR3nt: TGTGCCAGCAGCCAAGTGGGTGGAATCGGGGAGCTGTTTTTT
d_gene: TRBD1; abundance: NA; len: 17; v_gene: TRBV5-1; j_gene: TRBJ2-3; CDR3aa: CASSLGQGLSSTDTQYF; CDR3nt: TGCGCCAGCAGCCTGGGACAGGGACTCTCGTCCACAGATACGCAGTATTTT
d_gene: NA; abundance: NA; len: 13; v_gene: TRBV7-2; j_gene: TRBJ1-5; CDR3aa: CASSFSRVQPQHF; CDR3nt: TGTGCCAGCAGCTTTAGTAGGGTCCAGCCCCAGCATTTT
d_gene: NA; abundance: NA; len: 11; v_gene: TRBV7-9; j_gene: TRBJ2-5; CDR3aa: CASRLGETQYF; CDR3nt: TGTGCCAGCAGGCTGGGGGAGACCCAGTACTTC
d_gene: TRBD2; abundance: NA; len: 13; v_gene: TRBV2; j_gene: TRBJ2-3; CDR3aa: CASSEDMVAGGYF; CDR3nt: TGTGCCAGCAGTGAAGATATGGTAGCGGGAGGGTATTTT
d_gene: NA; abundance: NA; len: 15; v_gene: TRBV19; j_gene: TRBJ1-2; CDR3aa: CASSIDGTANYGYTF; CDR3nt: TGTGCCAGTAGTATAGACGGGACGGCTAACTATGGCTACACCTTC
d_gene: NA; abundance: NA; len: 14; v_gene: TRBV7-5; j_gene: TRBJ1-2; CDR3aa: CVRSRGHSGDGYTF; CDR3nt: TGTGTCAGAAGCAGAGGCCATTCGGGGGATGGCTACACCTTC
d_gene: NA; abundance: NA; len: 13; v_gene: TRBV4-2; j_gene: TRBJ2-7; CDR3aa: CASSTQGGYEQYF; CDR3nt: TGTGCCAGCAGCACCCAGGGGGGCTACGAGCAGTACTTC
d_gene: NA; abundance: NA; len: 14; v_gene: TRBV25-1; j_gene: TRBJ1-6; CDR3aa: CASSDKSGGSPLHF; CDR3nt: TGTGCCAGCAGTGATAAAAGTGGGGGTTCACCCCTCCACTTT
d_gene: NA; abundance: NA; len: 12; v_gene: TRBV19; j_gene: TRBJ2-1; CDR3aa: CASSLGGYEQFF; CDR3nt: TGTGCCAGTAGCCTTGGGGGGTATGAGCAGTTCTTC
d_gene: NA; abundance: NA; len: 15; v_gene: TRBV5-1; j_gene: TRBJ1-1; CDR3aa: CASSFGGVEGTEAFF; CDR3nt: TGCGCCAGCAGCTTCGGAGGGGTCGAGGGGACTGAAGCTTTCTTT
d_gene: TRBD1; abundance: NA; len: 14; v_gene: TRBV19; j_gene: TRBJ2-5; CDR3aa: CASTDRGHQETQYF; CDR3nt: TGTGCCAGTACCGACAGGGGTCACCAAGAGACCCAGTACTTC
d_gene: NA; abundance: NA; len: 15; v_gene: TRBV11-1; j_gene: TRBJ1-1; CDR3aa: CASSLRAVLNTEAFF; CDR3nt: TGTGCCAGCAGCTTACGGGCAGTACTGAACACTGAAGCTTTCTTT
d_gene: TRBD1; abundance: many; len: 15; v_gene: TRBV2; j_gene: TRBJ1-3; CDR3aa: CASSLDRVAGNTIYF; CDR3nt: TGTGCCAGCAGCCTAGACAGGGTCGCTGGAAACACCATATATTTT
d_gene: TRBD2; abundance: few; len: 15; v_gene: TRBV2; j_gene: TRBJ2-2; CDR3aa: CASSGGLSGTGELFF; CDR3nt: TGTGCCAGCAGTGGGGGACTATCGGGCACCGGGGAGCTGTTTTTT
d_gene: TRBD2; abundance: NA; len: 15; v_gene: TRBV11-1; j_gene: TRBJ2-3; CDR3aa: CASSPPGLVTDTQYF; CDR3nt: TGTGCCAGCAGCCCCCCTGGACTAGTGACAGATACGCAGTATTTT
d_gene: NA; abundance: NA; len: 18; v_gene: TRBV19; j_gene: TRBJ1-1; CDR3aa: CASRTSPLDVSGKFEAFF; CDR3nt: TGTGCCAGTAGGACCTCACCATTGGACGTTTCGGGGAAGTTTGAAGCTTTCTTT
d_gene: NA; abundance: NA; len: 15; v_gene: TRBV27; j_gene: TRBJ1-4; CDR3aa: CASSLTGTGDEKLFF; CDR3nt: TGTGCCAGCAGTTTAACAGGGACGGGGGATGAAAAACTGTTTTTT
d_gene: NA; abundance: once; len: 17; v_gene: TRBV5-1; j_gene: TRBJ2-7; CDR3aa: CASSLAQGQGSSYEQYF; CDR3nt: TGCGCCAGCAGCTTGGCCCAAGGGCAGGGCAGCTCCTACGAGCAGTACTTC
d_gene: TRBD2; abundance: NA; len: 14; v_gene: TRBV7-2; j_gene: TRBJ2-7; CDR3aa: CASSLGGRSYEQYF; CDR3nt: TGTGCCAGCAGCTTAGGCGGGAGGTCCTACGAGCAGTACTTC
d_gene: NA; abundance: few; len: 14; v_gene: TRBV5-1; j_gene: TRBJ1-1; CDR3aa: CASSLNSENTEAFF; CDR3nt: TGCGCCAGCAGCTTGAACAGTGAGAACACTGAAGCTTTCTTT
d_gene: TRBD1; abundance: NA; len: 15; v_gene: TRBV2; j_gene: TRBJ1-3; CDR3aa: CASSAGQGPGNTIYF; CDR3nt: TGTGCCAGCAGCGCCGGACAGGGACCTGGAAACACCATATATTTT
d_gene: NA; abundance: once; len: 15; v_gene: TRBV10-3; j_gene: TRBJ2-1; CDR3aa: CAIREFTSSYNEQFF; CDR3nt: TGTGCCATCAGGGAGTTCACCTCCTCCTACAATGAGCAGTTCTTC
d_gene: NA; abundance: few; len: 13; v_gene: TRBV7-2; j_gene: TRBJ1-1; CDR3aa: CASSLHGNTEAFF; CDR3nt: TGTGCCAGCAGCCTTCACGGAAACACTGAAGCTTTCTTT
d_gene: NA; abundance: NA; len: 13; v_gene: TRBV5-1; j_gene: TRBJ2-5; CDR3aa: CASSFRDGETQYF; CDR3nt: TGCGCCAGCAGCTTTAGGGATGGTGAGACCCAGTACTTC
d_gene: NA; abundance: NA; len: 13; v_gene: TRBV7-2; j_gene: TRBJ2-1; CDR3aa: CASSLGRGDEQFF; CDR3nt: TGTGCCAGCAGCTTAGGAAGGGGGGATGAGCAGTTCTTC
d_gene: NA; abundance: NA; len: 15; v_gene: TRBV7-3; j_gene: TRBJ2-2; CDR3aa: CASSGGTENTGELFF; CDR3nt: TGTGCCAGCAGCGGAGGGACAGAGAACACCGGGGAGCTGTTTTTT
d_gene: NA; abundance: NA; len: 14; v_gene: TRBV4-1; j_gene: TRBJ2-3; CDR3aa: CASSQDRSTDTQYF; CDR3nt: TGCGCCAGCAGCCAAGATAGGAGCACAGATACGCAGTATTTT
d_gene: TRBD1; abundance: NA; len: 16; v_gene: TRBV28; j_gene: TRBJ1-3; CDR3aa: CASSLPGTVSGNTIYF; CDR3nt: TGTGCCAGCAGTTTACCCGGGACAGTCTCTGGAAACACCATATATTTT
d_gene: TRBD2; abundance: NA; len: 16; v_gene: TRBV11-2; j_gene: TRBJ2-3; CDR3aa: CASSPRLAGSTDTQYF; CDR3nt: TGTGCCAGCAGCCCTCGACTAGCGGGAAGCACAGATACGCAGTATTTT
d_gene: NA; abundance: many; len: 12; v_gene: TRBV29-1; j_gene: TRBJ2-1; CDR3aa: CSVVKGGNEQFF; CDR3nt: TGCAGCGTTGTCAAGGGTGGGAATGAGCAGTTCTTC
d_gene: TRBD1; abundance: NA; len: 15; v_gene: TRBV6-6; j_gene: TRBJ1-1; CDR3aa: CASRTSGGGITEAFF; CDR3nt: TGTGCCAGCAGAACATCAGGGGGCGGGATCACTGAAGCTTTCTTT
d_gene: TRBD1; abundance: NA; len: 17; v_gene: TRBV5-6; j_gene: TRBJ2-5; CDR3aa: CASSPLGRTGSGGTQYF; CDR3nt: TGTGCCAGCAGCCCGCTAGGAAGGACAGGGTCGGGCGGGACCCAGTACTTC
d_gene: NA; abundance: NA; len: 17; v_gene: TRBV5-5; j_gene: TRBJ1-1; CDR3aa: CASSLDLRQLRNTEAFF; CDR3nt: TGTGCCAGCAGCTTGGATTTGCGGCAACTCCGGAACACTGAAGCTTTCTTT
d_gene: NA; abundance: once; len: 13; v_gene: TRBV18; j_gene: TRBJ2-5; CDR3aa: CASSRGAGETQYF; CDR3nt: TGTGCCAGCTCACGCGGGGCAGGAGAGACCCAGTACTTC
d_gene: NA; abundance: NA; len: 15; v_gene: TRBV5-1; j_gene: TRBJ2-1; CDR3aa: CASSLGASNYNEQFF; CDR3nt: TGCGCCAGCAGCTTAGGGGCGAGTAATTACAATGAGCAGTTCTTC
d_gene: NA; abundance: few; len: 15; v_gene: TRBV10-3; j_gene: TRBJ2-3; CDR3aa: CAISESTTVSPSQYF; CDR3nt: TGTGCCATCAGTGAGTCTACGACAGTATCTCCGTCCCAGTATTTT
d_gene: NA; abundance: once; len: 12; v_gene: TRBV6-1; j_gene: TRBJ2-7; CDR3aa: CASSEGWELPYF; CDR3nt: TGTGCCAGCAGTGAAGGGTGGGAGCTTCCGTACTTC
d_gene: TRBD1; abundance: few; len: 15; v_gene: TRBV5-1; j_gene: TRBJ2-2; CDR3aa: CASSFGQGSTGELFF; CDR3nt: TGCGCCAGCAGCTTCGGACAGGGTTCTACCGGGGAGCTGTTTTTT
d_gene: NA; abundance: NA; len: 13; v_gene: TRBV5-1; j_gene: TRBJ1-1; CDR3aa: CASSLGDTGEAFF; CDR3nt: TGCGCCAGCAGCTTGGGGGACACGGGTGAAGCTTTCTTT